This TCR beta chain was retrieved from a study of blood T cell repertoires in COVID-19. About the study: The United States, Italy and Spain provided the acute and convalescent COVID-19 samples. T cells, B-cell-depleted T cells, or PBMCs provided the cDNA or gDNA that served as material.

Participants reported their clinical history, and cohort assignment relied on those reports. All recovered Cohort 3 donors got two negative PCRs, got clearance, or saw symptom resolution. Trimming took 5 bases from V and 7 from J, leaving 9 bases between them. Germline CDR1 is SNHLY and CDR2 is FYNNEI. The CDR3 spans 12 residues. Sequencing was performed with immunoSEQ multiplex PCR; in TCRdb, only in-frame clones are kept and a portion is missing. Of roughly 250,000 clones listed, around 87% are singletons. This TCR was sampled from a woman aged 50 to 60 who had recovered from COVID-19. What was sequenced was PBMCs or T cells enriched from blood (not recorded which). This chain uses TRBV2 with TRBJ2-1; D call uncertain. CDR3 bases: TGTGCCAGCAGTTTTTCTTCGAATGAGCAGTTCTTC. Residues: CASSFSSNEQFF.